This T cell receptor (beta chain) appears in the sequencing data of a study of blood T cell repertoires in COVID-19. Looking at the study overall: Nucleic acid was either cDNA or gDNA, and it came from T cells, B-cell-depleted T cells, or PBMCs.

Trimming cost V 0 bases and J 7 bases, with 7 bases left between them. The CDR3 length is 13 residues. Germline assignment: CDR1 SGHRS and CDR2 YFSETQ. TCRdb keeps only in-frame clones here, not all; method: immunoSEQ multiplex PCR. The top ten hold roughly 3% of the sample, which has roughly 140,000 clones, around four fifths seen once. This TCR came from a middle-aged woman with active or convalescent COVID-19. The rearrangement links TRBV5-1 to TRBJ1-4; D remains ambiguous. Specimen: peripheral blood. CDR3 bases: TGCGCCAGCAGCTTGGGACGGGGTGAAAAACTGTTTTTT. Protein sequence: CASSLGRGEKLFF.